Listed below are T cell receptor beta chains from one sample, sequenced in a study of cytomegalovirus exposure and HLA in healthy donors. Sequencing was performed with immunoSEQ multiplex PCR; in TCRdb, only in-frame clones are kept and a portion is missing. This table has around 120,000 clones, 65% to 80% appearing once. Material for sequencing was PBMCs. The source is a middle-aged woman in good health and CMV-seropositive. Each CDR3 is given with its conserved first and last residue. A D gene is named only where the DNA matches it firmly.

D,V,CDR3
-,TRBV10-3,CAISSIRSLSGANVLTF
-,TRBV5-6,CASSLREGLTDTQYF
-,TRBV6-4,CASRISYEQYF
TRBD2,TRBV7-7,CASSQTGTSIETQYF
-,TRBV5-6,CASSLVHLSYEQYF
-,TRBV14,CASSPQIRADTQYF
TRBD1,TRBV10-3,CAISGTGGDSPLHF
-,TRBV5-1,CASSLDGGGPTGSPLHF
-,TRBV6-1,CASSREGGAFF
TRBD2,TRBV6-5,CASSLAGGGTQYF
-,TRBV2,CASMGPNTGELFF
-,TRBV30,CAWGPTGASSRADTQYF
TRBD1,TRBV19,CASSVIPGQVSHEQFF
-,TRBV5-8,CASSLPGGHSNQPQHF
-,TRBV9,CASSPRANTEAFF
TRBD2,TRBV6-1,CASTPTSGYNEQFF
-,TRBV7-9,CASSRDNFEAFF
-,TRBV6-5,CASSYLQTYNEQFF
-,TRBV7-3,CASSSTGDAGTEAFF
TRBD1,TRBV7-6,CASRPPGQGKSEAFF
-,TRBV10-2,CASSEGGRNQPQHF
-,TRBV19,CASSIEDSSNQPQHF
-,TRBV5-4,CASSLGGTTTDTQYF
TRBD1,TRBV5-1,CASSLGTGGAYNYGYTF
TRBD1,TRBV12-5,CASGLGQGYQPQHF
-,TRBV7-2,CASTTGMDTEAFF
TRBD1,TRBV27,CASSPGGSGNTIYF
-,TRBV10-1,CASSESGLRIVVAETQYF